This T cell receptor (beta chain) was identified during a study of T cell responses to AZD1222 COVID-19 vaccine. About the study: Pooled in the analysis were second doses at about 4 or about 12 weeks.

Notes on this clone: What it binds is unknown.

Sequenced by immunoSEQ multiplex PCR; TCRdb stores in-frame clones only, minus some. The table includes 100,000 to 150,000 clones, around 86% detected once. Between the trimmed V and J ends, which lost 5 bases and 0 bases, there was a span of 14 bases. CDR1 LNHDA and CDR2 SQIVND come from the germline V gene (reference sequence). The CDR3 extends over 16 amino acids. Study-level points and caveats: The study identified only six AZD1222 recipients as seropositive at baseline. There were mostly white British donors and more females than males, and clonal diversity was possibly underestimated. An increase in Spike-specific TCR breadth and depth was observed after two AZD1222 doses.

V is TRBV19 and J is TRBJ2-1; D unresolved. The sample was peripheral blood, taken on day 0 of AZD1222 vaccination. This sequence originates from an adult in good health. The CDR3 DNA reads TGTGCCAGTAGTTATTCATTGAGTTTCTCCTACAATGAGCAGTTCTTC. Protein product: CASSYSLSFSYNEQFF. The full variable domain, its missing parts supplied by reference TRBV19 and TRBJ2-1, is DGGITQSPKYLFRKEGQNVTLSCEQNLNHDAMYWYRQDPGQGLRLIYYSQIVNDFQKGDIAEGYSVSREKKESFPLTVTSAQKNPTAFYLCASSYSLSFSYNEQFFGPGTRLTVL.